This TCR beta chain was captured by sequencing in a study of T cell repertoires in cytomegalovirus infection. Study-level information: It was recently identified HLA-C-restricted and well-studied HLA-B-restricted CMV epitopes that the study used. Indications came from public TCR beta signatures; they pointed to CMV infection and to a matching HLA type. The study's findings and limits: Public TCR beta family frequency separated CMV-and-HLA carriers, including in an independent cohort. HLA-C-restricted CMV-specific TCR beta clonotypes were dominant in the ex vivo response.

A single record per CDR3 protein comes from TCRdb applying MiXCR to the reads. The data show about 270,000 distinct CDR3 sequences, about 20% seen once. In the case of this clonotype: Its specificity is not known.

CDR3 length: 14 amino acids. Germline values: CDR1 MNHNY, CDR2 SVGAGI (reference sequence). V lost 4 bases and J lost 4, with 11 bases in between. The specimen comprised cultured PBMCs, sampled from culture after CMV antigen stimulation. The receptor was derived from a human donor in good health (CMV status not recorded). Some clones in this sample may be carry-over from other donors' samples. This chain uses TRBV6-6 with TRBJ1-5; D might be TRBD1 (5 bases). Here the CDR3 reads CASSLGALNQPQHF. CDR3 nucleotide sequence: TGTGCCAGCAGTTTAGGGGCCCTAAATCAGCCCCAGCATTTT.